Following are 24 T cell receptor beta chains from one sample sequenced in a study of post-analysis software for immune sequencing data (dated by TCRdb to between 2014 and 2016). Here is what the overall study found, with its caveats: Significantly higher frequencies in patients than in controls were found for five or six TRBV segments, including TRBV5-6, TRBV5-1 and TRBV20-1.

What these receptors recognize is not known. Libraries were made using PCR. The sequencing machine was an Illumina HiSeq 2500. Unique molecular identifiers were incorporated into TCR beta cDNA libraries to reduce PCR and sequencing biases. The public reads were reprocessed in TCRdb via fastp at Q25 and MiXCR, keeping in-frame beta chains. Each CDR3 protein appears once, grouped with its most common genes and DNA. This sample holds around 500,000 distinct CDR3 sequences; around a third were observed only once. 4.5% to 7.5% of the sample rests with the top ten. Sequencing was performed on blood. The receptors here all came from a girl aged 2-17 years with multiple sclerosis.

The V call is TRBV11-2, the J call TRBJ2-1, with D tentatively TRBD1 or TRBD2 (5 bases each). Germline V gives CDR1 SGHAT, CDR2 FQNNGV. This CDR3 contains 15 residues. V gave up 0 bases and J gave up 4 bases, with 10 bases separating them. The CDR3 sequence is CASSLERGPYNEQFF. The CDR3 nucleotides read TGTGCCAGCAGCTTAGAACGGGGCCCTTACAATGAGCAGTTCTTC.

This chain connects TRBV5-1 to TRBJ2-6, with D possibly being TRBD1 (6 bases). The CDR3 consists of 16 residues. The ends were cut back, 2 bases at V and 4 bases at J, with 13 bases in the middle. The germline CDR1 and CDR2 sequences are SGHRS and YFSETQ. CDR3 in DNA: TGCGCCAGCAGCTTAAGAACAGGGTCGGGGGCCAACGTCCTGACTTTC. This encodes CASSLRTGSGANVLTF.

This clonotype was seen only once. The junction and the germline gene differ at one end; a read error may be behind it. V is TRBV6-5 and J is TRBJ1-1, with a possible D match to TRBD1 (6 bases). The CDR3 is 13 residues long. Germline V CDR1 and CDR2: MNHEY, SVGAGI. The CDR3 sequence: CASRPGVNTDAFF. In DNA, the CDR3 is TGTGCCAGCAGGCCAGGGGTGAACACTGACGCTTTCTTT.

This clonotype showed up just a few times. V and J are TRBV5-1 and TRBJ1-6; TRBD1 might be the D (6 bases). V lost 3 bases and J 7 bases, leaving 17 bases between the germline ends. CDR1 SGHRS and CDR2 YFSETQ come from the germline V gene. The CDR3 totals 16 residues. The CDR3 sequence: CASSYAPGQENSPLHF. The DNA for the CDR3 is TGCGCCAGCAGCTACGCGCCGGGACAAGAGAATTCACCCCTCCACTTT.

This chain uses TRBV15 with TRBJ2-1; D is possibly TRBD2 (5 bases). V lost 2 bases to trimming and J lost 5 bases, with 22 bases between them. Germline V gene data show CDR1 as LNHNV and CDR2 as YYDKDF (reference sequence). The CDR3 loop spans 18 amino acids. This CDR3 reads CATSRYDQRGSLNNEQFF. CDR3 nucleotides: TGTGCCACCAGCAGATACGACCAACGGGGTTCGCTAAACAATGAGCAGTTCTTC.

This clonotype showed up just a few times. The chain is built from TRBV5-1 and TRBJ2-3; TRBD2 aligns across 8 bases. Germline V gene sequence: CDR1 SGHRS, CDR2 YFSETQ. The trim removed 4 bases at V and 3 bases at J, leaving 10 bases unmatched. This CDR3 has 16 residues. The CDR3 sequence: CASSRWAGGMTDTQYF. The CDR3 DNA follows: TGCGCCAGCAGCCGATGGGCGGGGGGCATGACAGATACGCAGTATTTT.

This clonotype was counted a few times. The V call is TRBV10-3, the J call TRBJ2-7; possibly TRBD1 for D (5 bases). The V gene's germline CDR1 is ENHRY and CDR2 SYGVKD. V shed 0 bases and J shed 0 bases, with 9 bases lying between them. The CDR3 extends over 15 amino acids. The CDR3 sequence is CAISESRQLSYEQYF. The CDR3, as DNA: TGTGCCATCAGTGAGTCGAGACAGCTCTCCTACGAGCAGTACTTC.

For the CDR3, the DNA is TGTGCCAGCAGTTTATACACCCAAGGTCCCAGCAATCAGCCCCAGCATTTT. Its protein product is CASSLYTQGPSNQPQHF. The V gene is TRBV28, the J gene TRBJ1-5; unclear D gene. The germline V gene encodes CDR1 MDHEN and CDR2 SYDVKM. The CDR3 runs 17 residues. Deletions cut 1 base from V and 1 base from J, with 14 bases between.

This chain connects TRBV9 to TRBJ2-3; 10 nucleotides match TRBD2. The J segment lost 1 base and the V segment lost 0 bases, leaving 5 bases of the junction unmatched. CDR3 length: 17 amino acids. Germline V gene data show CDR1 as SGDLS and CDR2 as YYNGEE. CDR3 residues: CASSVVTGTSGTDTQYF. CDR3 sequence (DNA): TGTGCCAGCAGCGTAGTTACCGGGACTAGCGGCACAGATACGCAGTATTTT.

For the CDR3, the DNA is TGTGCCAGCAGACCGGGACTAAAGGCACGTTTAGTCTACAATGAGCAGTTCTTC. As protein: CASRPGLKARLVYNEQFF. The gene calls are TRBV12-3 or TRBV12-4 and TRBJ2-1; 7 positions match TRBD2. J lost 3 bases, V lost 6 bases, and 17 bases had no gene match. CDR3 size: 18 residues.

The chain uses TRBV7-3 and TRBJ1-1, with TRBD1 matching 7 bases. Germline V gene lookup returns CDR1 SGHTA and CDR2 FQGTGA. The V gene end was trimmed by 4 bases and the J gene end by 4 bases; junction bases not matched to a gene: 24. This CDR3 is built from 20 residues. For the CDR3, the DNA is TGTGCCAGCAGCTCTACGGAAACAGGGGAGAGGTCTTATTATGGCACTGAAGCTTTCTTT. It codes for CASSSTETGERSYYGTEAFF.

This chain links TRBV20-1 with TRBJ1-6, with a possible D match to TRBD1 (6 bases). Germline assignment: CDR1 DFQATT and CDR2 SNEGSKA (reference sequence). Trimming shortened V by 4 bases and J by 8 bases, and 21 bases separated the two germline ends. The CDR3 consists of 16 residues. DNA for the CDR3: TGCAGTGCTATCAGGAGGGACACTGGACCACATTCACCCCTCCACTTT. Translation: CSAIRRDTGPHSPLHF.

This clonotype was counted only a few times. The CDR3 coding sequence is TGTGCCAGCAGCCCACAGCTGAACACTGAAGCTTTCTTT. Residues: CASSPQLNTEAFF. The chain links TRBV7-3 to TRBJ1-1; D not resolved. V was cut by 5 bases and J by 0 bases, with 7 bases left in between. CDR3 size: 13 residues. Germline V gene sequence: CDR1 SGHTA, CDR2 FQGTGA.

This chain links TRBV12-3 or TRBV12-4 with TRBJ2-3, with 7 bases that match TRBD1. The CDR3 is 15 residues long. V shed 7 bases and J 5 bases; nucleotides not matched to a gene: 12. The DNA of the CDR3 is TGTGCCAGCAAGAGGAGAGGGGGCCGAGGAGATACGCAGTATTTT. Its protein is CASKRRGGRGDTQYF.

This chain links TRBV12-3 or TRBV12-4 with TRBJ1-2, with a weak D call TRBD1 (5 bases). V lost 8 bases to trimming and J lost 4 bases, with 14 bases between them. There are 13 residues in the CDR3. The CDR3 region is CASAIGGVYGYTF. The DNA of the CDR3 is TGTGCCAGCGCTATTGGGGGGGTCTATGGCTACACCTTC.

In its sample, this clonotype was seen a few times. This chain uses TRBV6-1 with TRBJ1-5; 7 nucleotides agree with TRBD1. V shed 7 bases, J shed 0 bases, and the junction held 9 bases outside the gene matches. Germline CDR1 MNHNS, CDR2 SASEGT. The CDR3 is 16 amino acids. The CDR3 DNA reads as TGTGCCAGCACCTACCAGGGACAGTATAGCAATCAGCCCCAGCATTTT. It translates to CASTYQGQYSNQPQHF.

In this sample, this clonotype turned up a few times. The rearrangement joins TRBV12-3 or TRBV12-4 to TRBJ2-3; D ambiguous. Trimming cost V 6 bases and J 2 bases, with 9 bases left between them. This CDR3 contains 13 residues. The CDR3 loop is CASRSTFTDTQYF. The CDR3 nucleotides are TGTGCCAGCAGAAGCACGTTCACAGATACGCAGTATTTT.

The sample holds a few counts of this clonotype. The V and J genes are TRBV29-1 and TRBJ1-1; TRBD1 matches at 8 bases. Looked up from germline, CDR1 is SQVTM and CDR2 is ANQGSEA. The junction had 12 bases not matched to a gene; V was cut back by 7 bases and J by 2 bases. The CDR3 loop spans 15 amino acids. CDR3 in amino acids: CSGGNAGGLNTEAFF. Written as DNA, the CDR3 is TGCAGCGGCGGGAACGCAGGGGGCTTAAACACTGAAGCTTTCTTT.

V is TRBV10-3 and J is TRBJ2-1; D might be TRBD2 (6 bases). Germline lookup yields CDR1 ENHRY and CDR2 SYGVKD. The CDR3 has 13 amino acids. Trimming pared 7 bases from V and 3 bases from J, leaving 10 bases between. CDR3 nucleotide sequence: TGTGCCATCAAAGTTAGCGGCTACAATGAGCAGTTCTTC. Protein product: CAIKVSGYNEQFF.

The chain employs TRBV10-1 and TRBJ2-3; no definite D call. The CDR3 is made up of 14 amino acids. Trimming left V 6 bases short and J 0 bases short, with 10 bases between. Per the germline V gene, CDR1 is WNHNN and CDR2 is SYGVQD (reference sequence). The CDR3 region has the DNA TGCGCCAGCAGCGTGACCGGGAGCACAGATACGCAGTATTTT. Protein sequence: CASSVTGSTDTQYF.

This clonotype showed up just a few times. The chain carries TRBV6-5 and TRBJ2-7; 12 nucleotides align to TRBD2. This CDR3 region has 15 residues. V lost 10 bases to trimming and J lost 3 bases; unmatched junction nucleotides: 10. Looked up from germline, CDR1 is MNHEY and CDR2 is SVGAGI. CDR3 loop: CATNPTSGGLYEQYF. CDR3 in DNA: TGTGCCACCAATCCGACTAGCGGGGGCCTCTACGAGCAGTACTTC.

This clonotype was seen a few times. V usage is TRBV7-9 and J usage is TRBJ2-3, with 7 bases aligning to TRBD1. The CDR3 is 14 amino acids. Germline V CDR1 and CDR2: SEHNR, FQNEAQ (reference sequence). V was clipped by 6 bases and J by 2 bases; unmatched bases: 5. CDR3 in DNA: TGTGCCAGCAGGCTACAGGGGAACACAGATACGCAGTATTTT. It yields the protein CASRLQGNTDTQYF. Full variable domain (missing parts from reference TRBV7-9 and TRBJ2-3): DTGVSQNPRHKITKRGQNVTFRCDPISEHNRLYWYRQTLGQGPEFLTYFQNEAQLEKSRLLSDRFSAERPKGSFSTLEIQRTEQGDSAMYLCASRLQGNTDTQYFGPGTRLTVL.

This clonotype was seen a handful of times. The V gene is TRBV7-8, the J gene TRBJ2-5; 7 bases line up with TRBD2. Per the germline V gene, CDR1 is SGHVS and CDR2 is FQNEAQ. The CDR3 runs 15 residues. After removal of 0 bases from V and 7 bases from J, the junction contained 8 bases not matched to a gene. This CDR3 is CASSLASGSMGTQYF. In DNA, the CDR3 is TGTGCCAGCAGCTTAGCTAGCGGGTCTATGGGGACCCAGTACTTC. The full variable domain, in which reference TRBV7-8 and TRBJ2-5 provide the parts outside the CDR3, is GAGVSQSPRYKVAKRGQDVALRCDPISGHVSLFWYQQALGQGPEFLTYFQNEAQLDKSGLPSDRFFAERPEGSVSTLKIQRTQQEDSAVYLCASSLASGSMGTQYFGPGTRLLVL.

The CDR3 protein is CSVVGLGSDEQFF. The CDR3 DNA reads TGCAGCGTTGTGGGCCTTGGGTCGGATGAGCAGTTCTTC. This sequence joins TRBV29-1 and TRBJ2-1; no firm D call. Trimming stripped 4 bases from V and 8 bases from J, with 15 bases between. Germline CDR1 SQVTM, CDR2 ANQGSEA. This CDR3 is built from 13 residues.